The source of this TCR beta chain is a study of blood T cell repertoires in COVID-19 (TCRdb year 2020). At the level of the whole study: Collaborator samples came from the United States, Italy and Spain and covered acute and convalescent phases of COVID-19. A de-identified subject ID, COVID-19 status, age in years and sex were almost always included in the sample metadata. The repertoires were released in a freely available public database meant as a resource for research on the immune response to SARS-CoV-2. HLA class I and class II types, where available, came from metadata supplied by the sample provider rather than from assay-based typing. The prospective study material was composed of cDNA or gDNA derived from T cells, B-cell-depleted T cells, or PBMCs. Samples were obtained from the ongoing ImmuneRACE study (first 160 participants) and from over a thousand subjects provided by 6 global collaborators. The dataset comprised deeply sampled blood TCRbeta repertoires from subjects exposed to, actively infected with, or recovered from COVID-19. Broad study findings and their caveats: The amount of clinical and demographic metadata varied by source and participant and was provided uncurated.

Whole blood was collected in K2EDTA tubes by collaborating institutions according to the institutions' own protocols. For TCRbeta analysis, collaborators shipped samples as frozen whole blood, isolated PBMCs, or DNA extracted from either of those sample types. About this clone itself: It lacks a known antigen. The record has no base qualities; no much larger clone is one base away.

V is trimmed back by 4 bases and J by 8 bases, and the junction contains 10 bases that no gene match accounts for. Taken from cysteine to phenylalanine, the CDR3 has 14 residues. The read is trimmed to its CDR3 DNA, 42 bases read in frame from base 1. The germline V gene (reference sequence) gives CDR1 as LGHDT and CDR2 as YNNKEL. TCRbeta CDR3 regions were amplified from genomic DNA using the immunoSEQ Assay, a bias-controlled multiplex PCR. As for how the authors treated the data: The number of nucleated cells in each sample was estimated from the amplification of reference gene primers within the assay. To quantify the absolute abundance of each unique TCRbeta CDR3 rearrangement, sequence reads were collapsed and filtered. For each sample, productive Simpson clonality was calculated as the square root of Simpson's diversity index over productive rearrangements. What TCRdb holds here is the immuneACCESS table cut down to in-frame rearrangements. Part of the clones is not present; checked against another copy, under half of the missing clones reflect an unresolved V gene, and the others are unexplained. That table is the source of V, J and clone size, and D and trimming were worked out from the DNA. The sample records 200,000 or so clones, 70% to 90% of which are singletons. About 4.1% of the sample is in the top ten clones.

The chain uses TRBV3-1 (or the pseudogene TRBV3-2) and TRBJ1-2; a stretch of 7 junction bases matches TRBD1. The source material was peripheral blood. The receptor was derived from a man aged 50 to 59 with acute or convalescent COVID-19. The CDR3 region has the sequence CASSRSQGQGGYTF. The nucleotides are TGTGCCAGCAGCCGTTCACAGGGGCAAGGAGGCTACACCTTC.